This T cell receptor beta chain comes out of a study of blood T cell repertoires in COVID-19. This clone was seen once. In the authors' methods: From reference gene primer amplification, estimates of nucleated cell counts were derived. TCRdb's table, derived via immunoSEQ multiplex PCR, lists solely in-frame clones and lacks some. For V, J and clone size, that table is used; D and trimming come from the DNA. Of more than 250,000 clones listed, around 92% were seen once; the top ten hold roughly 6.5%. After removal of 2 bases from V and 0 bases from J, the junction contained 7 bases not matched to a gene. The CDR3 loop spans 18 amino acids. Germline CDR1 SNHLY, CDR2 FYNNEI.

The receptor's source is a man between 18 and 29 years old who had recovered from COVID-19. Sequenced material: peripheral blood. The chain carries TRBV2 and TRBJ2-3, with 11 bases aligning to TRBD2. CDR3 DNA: TGTGCCAGCAGTGAAAGGTATACTAGCGGGAGTAGCACAGATACGCAGTATTTT. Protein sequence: CASSERYTSGSSTDTQYF.